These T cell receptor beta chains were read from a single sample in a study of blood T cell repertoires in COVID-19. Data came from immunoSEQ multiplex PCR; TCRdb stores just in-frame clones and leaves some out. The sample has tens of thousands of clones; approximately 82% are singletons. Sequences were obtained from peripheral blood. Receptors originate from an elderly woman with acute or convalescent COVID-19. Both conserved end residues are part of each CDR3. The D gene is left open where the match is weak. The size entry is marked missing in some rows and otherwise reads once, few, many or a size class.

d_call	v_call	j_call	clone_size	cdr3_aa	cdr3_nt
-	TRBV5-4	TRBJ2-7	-	CASSFMGQPSGEQYF	TGTGCCAGCAGCTTCATGGGTCAGCCTTCGGGTGAGCAGTACTTC
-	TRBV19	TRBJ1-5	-	CASSKGMGNQPQHF	TGTGCCAGTAGTAAGGGGATGGGGAATCAGCCCCAGCATTTT
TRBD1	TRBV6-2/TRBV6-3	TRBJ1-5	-	CASSQQGSQPQHF	TGTGCCAGCAGTCAACAGGGGAGTCAGCCCCAGCATTTT
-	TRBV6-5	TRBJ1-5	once	CASRGGLVNQPQHF	TGTGCCAGCAGGGGGGGACTCGTCAATCAGCCCCAGCATTTT
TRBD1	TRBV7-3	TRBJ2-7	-	CASSSTNRDRAYF	TGTGCCAGCAGCTCAACCAACCGGGACAGAGCGTACTTC
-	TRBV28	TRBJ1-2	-	CASSSDPQGGYTF	TGTGCCAGCAGCTCCGACCCGCAGGGTGGCTACACCTTC
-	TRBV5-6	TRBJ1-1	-	CASSLNPSTEAFF	TGTGCCAGCAGCTTGAATCCCAGCACTGAAGCTTTCTTT
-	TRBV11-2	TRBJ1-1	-	CASTPAGFFMNTEAFF	TGTGCCAGCACCCCCGCGGGTTTTTTTATGAACACTGAAGCTTTCTTT
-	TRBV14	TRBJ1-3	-	CASSSGQIGNTIYF	TGTGCCAGCAGCTCCGGACAGATTGGAAACACCATATATTTT
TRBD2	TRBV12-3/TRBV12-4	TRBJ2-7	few	CASTRGEGEQYF	TGTGCCAGCACCCGCGGGGAGGGCGAGCAGTACTTC
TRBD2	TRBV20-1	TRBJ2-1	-	CSASRLAGGNEQFF	TGCAGTGCTAGTAGACTAGCGGGGGGGAATGAGCAGTTCTTC
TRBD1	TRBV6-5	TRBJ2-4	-	CASSTSQGAKNIQYF	TGTGCCAGCAGTACGTCACAGGGGGCCAAAAACATTCAGTACTTC
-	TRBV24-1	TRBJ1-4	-	CATSDPAGGSNEKLFF	TGTGCCACCAGTGACCCTGCCGGCGGATCTAATGAAAAACTGTTTTTT
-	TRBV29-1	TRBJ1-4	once	CSVEVRDATNEKLFF	TGCAGCGTTGAAGTGAGGGATGCAACTAATGAAAAACTGTTTTTT
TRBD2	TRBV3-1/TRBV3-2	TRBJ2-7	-	CASSQFRGGYEQYF	TGTGCCAGCAGCCAATTTCGGGGGGGCTACGAGCAGTACTTC
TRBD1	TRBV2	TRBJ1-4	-	CASTGQGGKEKLFF	TGTGCCAGCACAGGACAGGGAGGGAAGGAAAAACTGTTTTTT
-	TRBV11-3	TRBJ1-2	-	CASSLRGPGVNYGYTF	TGTGCCAGCAGCCTTAGAGGACCGGGGGTTAACTATGGCTACACCTTC
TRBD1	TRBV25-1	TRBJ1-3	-	CASSEWQGAPGNTIYF	TGTGCCAGCAGCGAGTGGCAGGGGGCGCCTGGAAACACCATATATTTT
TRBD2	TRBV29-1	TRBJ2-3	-	CSVIAGGGDTQYF	TGCAGCGTTATAGCGGGGGGAGGAGATACGCAGTATTTT
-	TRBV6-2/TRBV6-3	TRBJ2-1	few	CASSYSGVEQFF	TGTGCCAGCAGTTACTCCGGGGTTGAGCAGTTCTTC
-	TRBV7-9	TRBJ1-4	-	CASSPNEGGLEKLFF	TGTGCCAGCAGCCCCAACGAGGGCGGGCTTGAAAAACTGTTTTTT
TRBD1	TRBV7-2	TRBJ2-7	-	CASSSPDRAAYEQYF	TGTGCCAGCAGCTCCCCGGACAGGGCCGCCTACGAGCAGTACTTC
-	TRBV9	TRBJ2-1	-	CASSPADSEQFF	TGTGCCAGCAGCCCAGCGGACAGCGAGCAGTTCTTC
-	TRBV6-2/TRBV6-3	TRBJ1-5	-	CASSYDGGAGQPQHF	TGTGCCAGCAGTTATGATGGGGGGGCCGGTCAGCCCCAGCATTTT
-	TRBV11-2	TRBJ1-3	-	CASSVDSFSGNTIYF	TGTGCCAGCAGCGTCGACAGCTTCTCTGGAAACACCATATATTTT